Presented here are 17 T cell receptor beta chains from one specimen sequenced in a study of Ad26.COV2.S vaccination and SARS-CoV-2 variants. The assay was immunoSEQ multiplex PCR, and TCRdb's table has in-frame clones only and misses some. This sample has about 500,000 clones, with roughly nine tenths found just once. The treatment is: roughly 18 received Ad26.COV2.S at low or high dose, single or two shots; a few received placebo; per-sample allocation not given. Sampling happened 63 days after the first vaccine or placebo injection. The material sequenced was peripheral blood, taken in a trial of Ad26.COV2.S vaccine versus placebo. The receptors here all came from a person between 18 and 65 years old who received the Ad26.COV2.S COVID-19 vaccine or a placebo.

The gene calls are TRBV5-5 and TRBJ2-5, with TRBD2 identical over 12 bases. The CDR3 covers 16 residues. Per germline, CDR1 SGHKS and CDR2 YYEKEE (reference sequence). Trimming took 5 bases from V and 3 from J; bases not matched to a gene: 8. The DNA of the CDR3 is TGTGCCAGCAGGTTTAGACTAGCGGGAGTCGAAGAGACCCAGTACTTC. This translates into CASRFRLAGVEETQYF.

The chain employs TRBV6-5 and TRBJ2-7, with a tentative D call TRBD2 (5 bases). Trimming pared 0 bases from V and 0 bases from J, leaving 9 bases between. CDR3 length: 15 residues. Per germline, CDR1 MNHEY and CDR2 SVGAGI. In nucleotides, the CDR3 is TGTGCCAGCAGTTACTCTAAAGGAGGCTCCTACGAGCAGTACTTC. It encodes CASSYSKGGSYEQYF.

The chain combines TRBV6-1 with TRBJ1-3; 8 positions match TRBD1. The CDR3 spans 16 residues. Trimming cost V 4 bases and J 1 base; bases outside gene matches: 6. The germline CDR1 and CDR2 sequences are MNHNS and SASEGT. The CDR3 protein is CASSAGTGQSGNTIYF. In DNA, the CDR3 is TGTGCCAGCAGTGCCGGGACAGGACAATCTGGAAACACCATATATTTT.

The rearrangement joins TRBV13 to TRBJ2-7, with a possible D match to TRBD1 (6 bases). V lost 0 bases to trimming and J lost 3 bases, with 18 bases between them. The CDR3 spans 17 residues. The V gene's germline CDR1 is PRHDT and CDR2 FYEKMQ (reference sequence). In DNA form, the CDR3 reads TGTGCCAGCAGCTTAGGCCGCGTTCAGGGGAGAGGCTACGAGCAGTACTTC. This encodes CASSLGRVQGRGYEQYF.

The chain is built from TRBV2 and TRBJ1-1, with D hard to call. The CDR3 has 13 amino acids. Trimming removed 8 bases at V and 3 bases at J, with 13 bases between. CDR1 SNHLY and CDR2 FYNNEI come from the germline V gene. The CDR3 spells CASAALWDTEAFF. The CDR3 nucleotides are TGTGCCAGCGCGGCGTTGTGGGACACTGAAGCTTTCTTT. The full variable domain, its missing parts supplied by reference TRBV2 and TRBJ1-1, is EPEVTQTPSHQVTQMGQEVILRCVPISNHLYFYWYRQILGQKVEFLVSFYNNEISEKSEIFDDQFSVERPDGSNFTLKIRSTKLEDSAMYFCASAALWDTEAFFGQGTRLTVV.

The chain links TRBV4-1 to TRBJ2-1; TRBD2 aligns across 10 bases. CDR3 length: 18 residues. Germline V lookup: CDR1 MGHRA, CDR2 YSYEKL. V shed 1 base and J 12 bases; nucleotides not matched to a gene: 18. The CDR3 loop is CASSQVASGGAARAGQFF. The CDR3 bases are TGCGCCAGCAGCCAAGTGGCTAGCGGGGGCGCCGCTAGGGCTGGGCAGTTCTTC.

This chain links TRBV5-1 with TRBJ2-2; weak D call: TRBD2 (6 bases). Trimming cost V 3 bases and J 5 bases, with 20 bases left between them. Germline CDR1 is SGHRS and CDR2 is YFSETQ. This CDR3 has 17 residues. Written as DNA, the CDR3 is TGCGCCAGCAGCTCCGGAATCCAACGAGGGAGGACCGGGGAGCTGTTTTTT. It is translated as CASSSGIQRGRTGELFF.

The CDR3 DNA reads as TGTGCCAGCAGTATAGCGGGAGTGGGAGATACGCAGTATTTT. Translating gives CASSIAGVGDTQYF. This chain connects TRBV28 to TRBJ2-3, with 9 bases lining up with TRBD2. Germline assignment: CDR1 MDHEN and CDR2 SYDVKM. V dropped 5 bases and J dropped 5; count of bases not matched to a gene: 5. CDR3 length equals 14 residues.

V and J are TRBV20-1 and TRBJ2-4; D is unclear. The CDR3 has 10 amino acids. V gave up 6 bases and J gave up 7 bases, with 7 bases separating them. Germline CDR1 DFQATT, CDR2 SNEGSKA (reference sequence). For the CDR3, the DNA is TGCAGTGCCAAGACGAACATTCAGTACTTC. Translation gives CSAKTNIQYF.

The rearrangement joins TRBV5-1 to TRBJ1-4, with D maybe TRBD1 (6 bases). CDR1 SGHRS and CDR2 YFSETQ come from the germline V gene. This CDR3 region has 15 residues. Trimming removed 4 bases from V and 8 bases from J, with 18 bases in between. In nucleotides, the CDR3 is TGCGCCAGCAGCCCTCTTCCAGGGGATCGGGAAAAACTGTTTTTT. It codes for CASSPLPGDREKLFF.

The chain combines TRBV30 with TRBJ2-1; D is possibly TRBD1 or TRBD2 (5 bases each). Trimming pared 1 base from V and 4 bases from J, leaving 8 bases between. Per the germline V gene, CDR1 is GTSNPN and CDR2 is SVGIG (reference sequence). This CDR3 region has 13 residues. Here the CDR3 DNA reads TGTGCCTGGAGTGGGGACGCTTACAATGAGCAGTTCTTC. It specifies CAWSGDAYNEQFF.

This chain links TRBV4-3 with TRBJ1-3; D remains ambiguous. Germline V lookup: CDR1 LGHNA, CDR2 YSLEER. V was clipped by 4 bases and J by 0 bases, with 4 bases between them. The CDR3 is made up of 13 amino acids. The CDR3 nucleotides read TGCGCCAGCAGCCGCTCCTCTGGAAACACCATATATTTT. Translating it yields CASSRSSGNTIYF.

The rearrangement links TRBV6-4 to TRBJ2-1; D is unclear. CDR1 and CDR2 (germline): MRHNA, SNTAGT. V shed 6 bases and J shed 7 bases, with 7 bases lying between them. This CDR3 contains 11 residues. CDR3 loop: CASSAWNEQFF. The CDR3 DNA is TGTGCCAGCAGCGCTTGGAATGAGCAGTTCTTC.

To note about this clone: This sample includes further DNA sequences coding for the same CDR3. The gene calls are TRBV4-3 and TRBJ1-4, with unresolved D. The germline V gene encodes CDR1 LGHNA and CDR2 YSLEER. V lost 1 base, J lost 7 bases, and 10 bases lay in between. CDR3 length: 14 residues. CDR3 nucleotide sequence: TGCGCCAGCAGCCAAGGTGGGGTTGGTGAAAAACTGTTTTTT. It specifies CASSQGGVGEKLFF.

The chain uses TRBV23-1 and TRBJ1-1; D is uncertain. TRBV23-1 is identified as an open reading frame with a role that is uncertain. The CDR3 runs 17 residues. V lost 3 bases and J 4 bases, leaving 21 bases between the germline ends. The CDR3 DNA reads TGCGCCAGCAGTCAGCCCCCCGTCGGGGTTTGGGTCACTGAAGCTTTCTTT. This sequence encodes CASSQPPVGVWVTEAFF.

This rearrangement joins TRBV23-1 to TRBJ2-7; 9 bases agree with TRBD2. TRBV23-1 is identified as an open reading frame with a role that is uncertain. V was pared by 2 bases and J by 4 bases, with 6 bases of the junction left unmatched. The CDR3 runs 15 residues. In DNA form, the CDR3 reads TGCGCCAGCAGTCAAGCGACTAGCGGAGCGTACGAGCAGTACTTC. It yields the protein CASSQATSGAYEQYF.

This chain connects TRBV5-1 to TRBJ1-1; no clear D gene. CDR1 is SGHRS, CDR2 YFSETQ, per germline. Trimming left V 0 bases short and J 3 bases short, with 12 bases between. The CDR3 is 15 amino acids. The CDR3 protein is CASSLVLGRDTEAFF. The CDR3 DNA reads as TGCGCCAGCAGCTTGGTATTGGGAAGGGACACTGAAGCTTTCTTT.